The rows below give T cell receptor beta chains drawn from one sample of a study of T cells in localized non-small cell lung cancer. Method: immunoSEQ multiplex PCR; TCRdb's copy keeps in-frame clones and lacks some. Among 20,000 to 25,000 clones, 85% to 90% were seen once, and the ten largest hold roughly 6%. The source material was PBMCs, sampled before any cancer treatment. Receptors originate from a man aged 40 to 75 with stage II lung adenocarcinoma. CDR3s include the opening cysteine and the closing phenylalanine or tryptophan. The D gene is left open where the match is weak. Not every row has a clone size; where given, it reads once, few, many or a size class.

length,J,size,D,V,CDR3
15,TRBJ1-4,-,-,TRBV7-2,CASCLQGGNNEKLFF
13,TRBJ2-7,once,TRBD1,TRBV9,CASSATGGGEQYF
13,TRBJ1-1,-,TRBD1,TRBV9,CASSSGQNTEAFF
15,TRBJ2-3,-,-,TRBV25-1,CASSVGTGGTDTQYF
10,TRBJ2-7,-,-,TRBV27,CATPSVGQYF
16,TRBJ2-1,-,-,TRBV5-6,CASSSGGRGSYNEQFF
14,TRBJ1-3,-,-,TRBV19,CAGRGGPSGNTIYF
13,TRBJ1-3,once,-,TRBV11-3,CASSSSSGNTIYF
16,TRBJ1-5,-,TRBD1,TRBV19,CASSHTTGGINQPQHF
13,TRBJ1-2,few,-,TRBV5-1,CASSLEQGWGYTF
15,TRBJ1-1,few,-,TRBV30,CAWSGRGLMNTEAFF
19,TRBJ2-6,few,-,TRBV2,CASSEGGQRGNSGANVLTF
16,TRBJ2-1,-,TRBD1,TRBV30,CAWSSWRGGVMNEQFF
14,TRBJ1-6,-,-,TRBV19,CASSEGGQGSPLHF
16,TRBJ2-3,-,-,TRBV11-3,CASSPRAPLSTDTQYF
14,TRBJ2-1,-,TRBD2,TRBV29-1,CSVPRAGVLHEQFF
16,TRBJ1-5,-,TRBD1,TRBV18,CASSPDRAVGSQPQHF
14,TRBJ1-1,-,-,TRBV15,CATSRADTNTEAFF
16,TRBJ2-7,few,TRBD2,TRBV14,CASSRTGLAASYEQYF
15,TRBJ1-2,once,TRBD1,TRBV7-9,CASSLGGQGLDGYTF
16,TRBJ1-1,once,TRBD1,TRBV5-1,CASSVNPGQSNTEAFF
14,TRBJ2-1,-,-,TRBV19,CASNQGIGYNEQFF
16,TRBJ1-4,-,TRBD1,TRBV11-3,CASSLPTGGTNEKLFF
16,TRBJ1-6,-,-,TRBV5-6,CATSYIGVNGNSPLHF
15,TRBJ2-3,-,TRBD1,TRBV4-3,CASSPNRGSTDTQYF
12,TRBJ2-5,once,-,TRBV19,CASSILGETQYF
12,TRBJ2-7,-,-,TRBV7-9,CASSFGTGEQYF
15,TRBJ2-7,-,-,TRBV4-2,CASSQVVTSFYEQYF
17,TRBJ1-6,-,TRBD1,TRBV7-2,CASSLGQASSYNSPLHF
18,TRBJ2-3,-,TRBD1,TRBV5-4,CASSLARLQGTGADTQYF
14,TRBJ2-2,-,-,TRBV5-1,CASSPGLVTGELFF
14,TRBJ1-5,-,-,TRBV5-1,CASSLILGRQGEDF
13,TRBJ1-1,-,-,TRBV11-2,CASSSQENTEAFF
13,TRBJ1-1,-,-,TRBV10-3,CAISRQLNTEAFF
15,TRBJ2-1,-,TRBD2,TRBV25-1,CASSELTSGNNEQFF
13,TRBJ1-1,-,-,TRBV6-5,CASTTLSSTEAFF
15,TRBJ1-5,-,-,TRBV18,CASSSRVNSNQPQHF